This T cell receptor beta chain was retrieved from a study of shared clonotypes between healthy human individuals. All of the donors resided in Nashville, Tennessee, and each was a Caucasian adult. Subsets obtained from CD4+ cells comprised CD45RA+ naive and CD45RA-negative memory cells. This CDR3 has 14 residues. The V end was cut by 7 bases, the J end by 0 bases, with 10 bases between. The germline gives CDR1 MNHNS, CDR2 SASEGT. This clone has a handful of counts. Assay: immunoSEQ multiplex PCR; the TCRdb copy retains only in-frame clones and omits some. The sample carries roughly 640,000 clones, around 97% recorded once.

Sequencing was done on a sample of naive CD4+ T cells sorted from blood. The sample's subset: CD45RA+ positively selected. This chain joins TRBV6-1 and TRBJ1-5; D gene uncertain. The clonotype originates from a woman aged 25 to 39 in good health. The CDR3 sequence: CASTVSYSNQPQHF. The CDR3 DNA reads TGTGCCAGCACGGTCAGTTATAGCAATCAGCCCCAGCATTTT.